These 20 T cell receptor beta chains originate from one sample sequenced in a study of T-cell memory formation after mild COVID-19 (TCRdb year 2021). The library was made by 5' RACE. The sequencer listed for this sample is Illumina NovaSeq 6000. The raw public reads went through TCRdb reprocessing: fastp at Q25, MiXCR clone calling, in-frame beta chains kept. CDR3 protein duplicates are merged, each entry listing the most common genes and DNA. The table for this sample lists about 290,000 distinct CDR3 sequences; 15% of them were counted only once. The top ten clones comprise roughly 20% of the sample. The sequencing input was PBMCs or a T cell subset sorted from them (not recorded which). The receptor source for this set is a man younger than 35 who had mild COVID-19 (a few samples of this study predate the infection). The sample titles of this study are shuffled in the database, so cell type and time point are left out; the donor was told from shared clones.

The chain joins TRBV7-8 to TRBJ2-3, with 9 bases aligning to TRBD2. The CDR3 runs 16 residues. Per the germline V gene, CDR1 is SGHVS and CDR2 is FQNEAQ. J lost 4 bases, V lost 2 bases, and 7 bases had no gene match. The chain's CDR3 is CASSLSGGGAADTQYF. The CDR3 DNA is TGTGCCAGCAGCTTAAGCGGCGGGGGGGCAGCAGATACGCAGTATTTT.

The rearrangement links TRBV3-1 to TRBJ1-3; no clear D gene. Per germline, CDR1 LGHDT and CDR2 YNNKEL (reference sequence). Trimming pared 4 bases from V and 3 bases from J, leaving 10 bases between. CDR3 size: 14 residues. CDR3 DNA: TGTGCCAGCAGCCCGACATCGATTGGAAACACCATATATTTT. Translation: CASSPTSIGNTIYF. The whole variable domain, filled in from reference TRBV3-1 and TRBJ1-3, reads DTAVSQTPKYLVTQMGNDKSIKCEQNLGHDTMYWYKQDSKKFLKIMFSYNNKELIINETVPNRFSPKSPDKAHLNLHINSLELGDSAVYFCASSPTSIGNTIYFGEGSWLTVV.

The chain carries TRBV14 and TRBJ2-7; a weak D match, TRBD2 (5 bases). The length of the CDR3 is 13 residues. The germline V gene has CDR1 SGHDN and CDR2 FVKESK. V was trimmed by 0 bases and J by 7 bases, leaving 10 bases between them. In nucleotides, the CDR3 is TGTGCCAGCAGCCAAGATCGGCCGGGGGAGCAGTACTTC. Its translation is CASSQDRPGEQYF.

This clonotype was seen a few times. The gene calls are TRBV7-2 and TRBJ2-1; 14 nucleotides agree with TRBD2. V lost 6 bases to trimming and J lost 0 bases; unmatched junction nucleotides: 4. In germline, CDR1 is SGHTA, CDR2 FQGNSA. The CDR3 is 17 residues long. The CDR3 bases are TGTGCCAGCAGTGGACTAGCGGGGGGATTCTCCTACAATGAGCAGTTCTTC. The encoded protein is CASSGLAGGFSYNEQFF.

The CDR3 reads CSARTTGSRNEQYV. The CDR3 DNA reads TGCAGTGCTAGAACGACAGGGTCAAGGAACGAGCAGTACGTC. V and J are TRBV20-1 and TRBJ2-7, with 7 bases lining up with TRBD1. With V trimmed by 2 bases and J by 5 bases, 9 bases remained unmatched. Per germline, CDR1 DFQATT and CDR2 SNEGSKA (reference sequence). The CDR3 runs to 14 residues.

The rearrangement links TRBV4-2 to TRBJ1-1; TRBD1 is a possible D gene (5 bases). CDR1 is LGHNA, CDR2 YNFKEQ, per germline. The CDR3 runs to 17 residues. V lost 2 bases, J lost 1 base, and 17 bases lay in between. This CDR3 is CASSQRNLGGSNTEAFF. The DNA for the CDR3 is TGTGCCAGCAGCCAAAGGAATCTGGGGGGGTCGAACACTGAAGCTTTCTTT.

This clonotype was detected a few times. This sequence joins TRBV12-3 or TRBV12-4 and TRBJ2-1; no clear D. With 1 base removed from V and 8 bases from J, the gap between germline ends came to 9 bases. This CDR3 spans 13 amino acids. CDR3 amino acids: CASSLVGPHEQFF. In nucleotides, the CDR3 is TGTGCCAGCAGTTTAGTCGGGCCACATGAGCAGTTCTTC.

This clonotype was found a few times. The rearrangement joins TRBV7-2 to TRBJ2-7; 11 bases fit TRBD2. Looked up from germline, CDR1 is SGHTA and CDR2 is FQGNSA. Trimming at V came to 3 bases and at J to 2 bases, leaving 6 bases not matched to a gene. The CDR3 totals 16 residues. CDR3 loop: CASSLVSGGDTYEQYV. CDR3 nucleotide sequence: TGTGCCAGCAGCTTGGTTAGCGGGGGGGACACCTACGAGCAGTACGTC.

The chain has TRBV6-6 and TRBJ2-3; no reliable D call. CDR3 length: 14 residues. Germline CDR1 is MNHNY and CDR2 is SVGAGI (reference sequence). Trimming cost V 4 bases and J 3 bases, with 11 bases left between them. The CDR3 DNA reads as TGTGCCAGCAGTTTATGGGATGAGACAGATACGCAGTATTTT. It is translated as CASSLWDETDTQYF.

The V and J genes are TRBV11-3 and TRBJ2-1, with TRBD2 matching over 11 bases. J lost 5 bases, V lost 2 bases, and 5 bases had no gene match. This CDR3 spans 16 amino acids. CDR1 and CDR2 (germline): SGHNT, YENEEA. The CDR3 DNA reads TGTGCCAGCAGCTTACTAGCGGGGGGCTTCAACAATGAGCAGTTCTTC. As protein: CASSLLAGGFNNEQFF.

This clonotype has ten or more counts. The CDR3 DNA reads TGCGCCAGCAGCCCTGGGGGGGGCGGTGGGGCCAACGTCCTGACTTTC. Encoded protein: CASSPGGGGGANVLTF. This chain uses TRBV4-3 with TRBJ2-6, with D possibly matching TRBD2 (7 bases). Trimming cost V 4 bases and J 3 bases, with 13 bases left between them. Germline V CDR1 and CDR2: LGHNA, YSLEER. The CDR3 runs to 16 residues.

The rearrangement joins TRBV7-2 to TRBJ2-3, with D maybe TRBD1 (5 bases). CDR1 and CDR2 from the germline V gene are SGHTA and FQGNSA. This CDR3 comprises 14 residues. V dropped 3 bases and J dropped 5 bases, with 12 bases sitting between them. The CDR3 protein is CASSLLGQGDTQYF. The CDR3 DNA reads as TGTGCCAGCAGCTTGTTGGGGCAGGGAGATACGCAGTATTTT. Looking up the rest from reference TRBV7-2 and TRBJ2-3 gives the full variable domain: GAGVSQSPSNKVTEKGKDVELRCDPISGHTALYWYRQSLGQGLEFLIYFQGNSAPDKSGLPSDRFSAERTGGSVSTLTIQRTQQEDSAVYLCASSLLGQGDTQYFGPGTRLTVL.

This clonotype was detected only a few times. This chain links TRBV7-2 with TRBJ2-7; D call uncertain. This CDR3 contains 11 residues. Deletions cut 5 bases from V and 4 bases from J, with 6 bases between. CDR1 is SGHTA, CDR2 FQGNSA, per germline. The CDR3 DNA is TGTGCCAGCAGCCCACAGTACGAGCAGTACTTC. Its protein is CASSPQYEQYF.

This clonotype came up a few times. The chain has TRBV18 and TRBJ2-4, with D tentatively TRBD1 (6 bases). This CDR3 contains 15 residues. Germline V lookup: CDR1 KGHSH, CDR2 LQKENI. Trimming took off 6 bases at V and 0 bases at J, with 12 bases between the two ends. CDR3 amino acids: CASSTGSSAKNIQYF. The CDR3 bases are TGTGCCAGCTCCACAGGGAGTTCAGCCAAAAACATTCAGTACTTC.

The chain uses TRBV5-1 and TRBJ1-2; D remains ambiguous. Germline lookup yields CDR1 SGHRS and CDR2 YFSETQ. CDR3 length: 14 residues. V was shortened by 1 base and J by 3 bases, with 10 bases between the two germline ends. The CDR3 sequence is CASSLSSTDYGYTF. As DNA, the CDR3 is TGCGCCAGCAGCTTGAGTAGCACGGACTATGGCTACACCTTC.

The J gene is TRBJ2-5, the V gene TRBV6-2 or TRBV6-3; TRBD1 matches at 7 bases. After removal of 3 bases from V and 5 bases from J, the junction contained 9 bases not matched to a gene. The CDR3 has 15 amino acids. Germline assignment: CDR1 MNHEY and CDR2 SVGEGT. DNA for the CDR3: TGTGCCAGCAGTTATCTAGGGGGCCTGAGGGAGACCCAGTACTTC. This encodes CASSYLGGLRETQYF.

This clonotype was counted only a few times. This chain links TRBV7-8 with TRBJ1-1; tentatively, D is TRBD1 (5 bases). Trimming removed 5 bases at V and 3 bases at J, with 13 bases between. CDR1 and CDR2 (germline): SGHVS, FQNEAQ. This CDR3 has 14 residues. The CDR3 DNA sequence: TGTGCCAGCAGCCCCCAGGGATACGACACTGAAGCTTTCTTT. Its translation: CASSPQGYDTEAFF.

The chain uses TRBV9 and TRBJ2-5; the D is unclear. V shed 0 bases and J shed 1 base, with 7 bases lying between them. CDR1 is SGDLS, CDR2 YYNGEE, per germline. CDR3 length: 14 amino acids. The CDR3 loop is CASSVGFTQETQYF. Written as DNA, the CDR3 is TGTGCCAGCAGCGTAGGGTTTACCCAAGAGACCCAGTACTTC. The full variable domain, in which reference TRBV9 and TRBJ2-5 provide the parts outside the CDR3, is DSGVTQTPKHLITATGQRVTLRCSPRSGDLSVYWYQQSLDQGLQFLIQYYNGEERAKGNILERFSAQQFPDLHSELNLSSLELGDSALYFCASSVGFTQETQYFGPGTRLLVL.

V usage is TRBV7-2 and J usage is TRBJ2-5; TRBD1 aligns across 9 bases. Germline V CDR1 and CDR2: SGHTA, FQGNSA. V lost 5 bases and J lost 5; bases outside the gene matches: 6. The CDR3 spans 14 residues. CDR3 bases: TGTGCCAGCAGCATGACAGGGGGTTCGGAGACCCAGTACTTC. Translating gives CASSMTGGSETQYF.

Ten or more counts support this clonotype. The chain is built from TRBV5-5 and TRBJ2-6; no firm D call. The V gene's germline CDR1 is SGHKS and CDR2 YYEKEE (reference sequence). Deletions cut 3 bases from V and 0 bases from J, with 13 bases between. The CDR3 sequence is 17 residues long. The CDR3 nucleotides are TGTGCCAGCAGCTCAAGGCAGTCCAGCTCTGGGGCCAACGTCCTGACTTTC. It translates to CASSSRQSSSGANVLTF.